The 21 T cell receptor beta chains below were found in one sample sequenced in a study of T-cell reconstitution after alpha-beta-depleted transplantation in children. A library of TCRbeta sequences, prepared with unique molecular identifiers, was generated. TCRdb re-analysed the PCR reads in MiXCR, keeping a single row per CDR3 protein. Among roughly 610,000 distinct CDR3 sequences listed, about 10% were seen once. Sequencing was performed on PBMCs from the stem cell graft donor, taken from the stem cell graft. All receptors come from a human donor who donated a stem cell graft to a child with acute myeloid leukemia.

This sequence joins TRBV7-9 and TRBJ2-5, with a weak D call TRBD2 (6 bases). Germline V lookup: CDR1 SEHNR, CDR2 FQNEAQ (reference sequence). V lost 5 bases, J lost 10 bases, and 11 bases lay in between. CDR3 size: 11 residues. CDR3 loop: CASSLAGGQYF. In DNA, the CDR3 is TGTGCCAGCAGCCTCGCCGGGGGCCAGTACTTC. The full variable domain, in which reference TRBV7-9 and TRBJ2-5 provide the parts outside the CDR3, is DTGVSQNPRHKITKRGQNVTFRCDPISEHNRLYWYRQTLGQGPEFLTYFQNEAQLEKSRLLSDRFSAERPKGSFSTLEIQRTEQGDSAMYLCASSLAGGQYFGPGTRLLVL.

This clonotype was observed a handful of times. The CDR3 loop is CASSEATVALTQYF. CDR3 nucleotides: TGTGCCAGCAGTGAAGCAACAGTAGCTCTGACCCAGTACTTC. The genes are TRBV2 and TRBJ2-5; D remains ambiguous. The germline V and J ends were trimmed by 0 bases and 7 bases, with 12 bases remaining between them. The length of the CDR3 is 14 residues. Germline V gene data show CDR1 as SNHLY and CDR2 as FYNNEI.

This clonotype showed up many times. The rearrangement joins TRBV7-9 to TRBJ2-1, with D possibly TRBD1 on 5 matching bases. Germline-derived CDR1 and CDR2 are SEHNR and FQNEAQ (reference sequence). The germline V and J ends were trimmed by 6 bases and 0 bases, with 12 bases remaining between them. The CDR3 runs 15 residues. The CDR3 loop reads CASSRLDSSYNEQFF. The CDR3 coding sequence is TGTGCCAGCAGTCGACTCGACAGCTCCTACAATGAGCAGTTCTTC.

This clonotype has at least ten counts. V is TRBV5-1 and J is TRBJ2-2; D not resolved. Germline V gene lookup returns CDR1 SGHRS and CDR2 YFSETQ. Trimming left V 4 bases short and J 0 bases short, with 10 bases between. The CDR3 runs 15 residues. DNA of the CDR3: TGCGCCAGCAGCCCTCGGACCGCGAACACCGGGGAGCTGTTTTTT. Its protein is CASSPRTANTGELFF.

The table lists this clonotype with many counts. The chain's CDR3 is CASSLSSSGSGNEQFF. The CDR3 DNA reads as TGTGCCAGCAGCCTCTCGAGTAGCGGGAGTGGAAATGAGCAGTTCTTC. This sequence joins TRBV28 and TRBJ2-1; 9 positions match TRBD2. The germline V gene encodes CDR1 MDHEN and CDR2 SYDVKM. V was clipped by 6 bases and J by 7 bases; unmatched bases: 13. This CDR3 comprises 16 residues.

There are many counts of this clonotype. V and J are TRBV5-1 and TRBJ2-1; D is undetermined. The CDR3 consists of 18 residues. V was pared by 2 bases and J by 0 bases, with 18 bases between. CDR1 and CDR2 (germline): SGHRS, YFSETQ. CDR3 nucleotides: TGCGCCAGCAGCTTTGTTCGCGGCGGACCGAGCTCCTACAATGAGCAGTTCTTC. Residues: CASSFVRGGPSSYNEQFF.

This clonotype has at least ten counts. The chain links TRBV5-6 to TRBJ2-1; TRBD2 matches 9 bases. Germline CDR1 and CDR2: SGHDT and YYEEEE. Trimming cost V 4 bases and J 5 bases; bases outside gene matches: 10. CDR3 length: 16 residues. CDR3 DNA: TGTGCCAGCAGCCTGGGACTAGCAGGGAATAACAATGAGCAGTTCTTC. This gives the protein CASSLGLAGNNNEQFF.

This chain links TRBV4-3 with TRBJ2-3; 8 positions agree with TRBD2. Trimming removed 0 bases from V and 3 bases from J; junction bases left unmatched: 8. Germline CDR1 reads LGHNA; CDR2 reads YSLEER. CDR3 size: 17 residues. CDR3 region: CASSQEPSGSKTDTQYF. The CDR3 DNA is TGCGCCAGCAGCCAAGAGCCAAGCGGGAGTAAGACAGATACGCAGTATTTT.

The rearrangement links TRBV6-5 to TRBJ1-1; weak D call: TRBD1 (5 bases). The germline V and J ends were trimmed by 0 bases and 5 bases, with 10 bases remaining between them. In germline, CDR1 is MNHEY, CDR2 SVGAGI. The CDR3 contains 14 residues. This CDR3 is CASSYSSGGTEAFF. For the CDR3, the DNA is TGTGCCAGCAGTTACTCGTCCGGGGGGACTGAAGCTTTCTTT.

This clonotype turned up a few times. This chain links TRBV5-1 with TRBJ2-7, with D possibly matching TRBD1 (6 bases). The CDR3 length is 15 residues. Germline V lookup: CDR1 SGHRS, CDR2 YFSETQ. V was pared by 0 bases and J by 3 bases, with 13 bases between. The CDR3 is CASSLDGRGSYEQYF. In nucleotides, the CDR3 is TGCGCCAGCAGCTTGGATGGCAGGGGAAGCTACGAGCAGTACTTC. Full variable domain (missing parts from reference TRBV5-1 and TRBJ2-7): KAGVTQTPRYLIKTRGQQVTLSCSPISGHRSVSWYQQTPGQGLQFLFEYFSETQRNKGNFPGRFSGRQFSNSRSEMNVSTLELGDSALYLCASSLDGRGSYEQYFGPGTRLTVT.

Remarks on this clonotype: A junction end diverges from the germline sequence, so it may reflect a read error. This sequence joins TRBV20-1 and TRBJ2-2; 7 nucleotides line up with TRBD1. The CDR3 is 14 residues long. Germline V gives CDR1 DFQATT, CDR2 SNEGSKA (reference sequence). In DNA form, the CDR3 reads TGCTGTGCGCCTTATGACAGGGCGACCGGGGAGCTGTTTTTT. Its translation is CCAPYDRATGELFF.

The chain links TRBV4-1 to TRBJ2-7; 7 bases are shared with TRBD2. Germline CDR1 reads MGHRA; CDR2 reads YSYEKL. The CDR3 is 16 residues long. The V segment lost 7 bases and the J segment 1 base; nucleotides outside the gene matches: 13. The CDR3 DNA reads TGCGCCAGCACCAAAGGAGGTAGGGAGGGTTCCTACGAGCAGTACTTC. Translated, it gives CASTKGGREGSYEQYF.

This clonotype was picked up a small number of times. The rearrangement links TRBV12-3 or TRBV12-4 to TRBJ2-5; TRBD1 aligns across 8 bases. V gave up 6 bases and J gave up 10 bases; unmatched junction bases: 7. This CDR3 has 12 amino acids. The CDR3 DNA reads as TGTGCCAGCAGCCAGGGGGCGAAGGTCCAGTACTTC. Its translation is CASSQGAKVQYF.

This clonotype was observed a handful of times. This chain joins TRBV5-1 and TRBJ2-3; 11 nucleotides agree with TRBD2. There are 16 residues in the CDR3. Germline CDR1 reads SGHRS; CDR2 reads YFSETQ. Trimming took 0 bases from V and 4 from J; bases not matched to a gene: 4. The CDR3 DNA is TGCGCCAGCAGCTTGGTCGGGACTAGCGGATCAGATACGCAGTATTTT. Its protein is CASSLVGTSGSDTQYF. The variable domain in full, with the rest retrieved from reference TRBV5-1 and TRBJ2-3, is KAGVTQTPRYLIKTRGQQVTLSCSPISGHRSVSWYQQTPGQGLQFLFEYFSETQRNKGNFPGRFSGRQFSNSRSEMNVSTLELGDSALYLCASSLVGTSGSDTQYFGPGTRLTVL.

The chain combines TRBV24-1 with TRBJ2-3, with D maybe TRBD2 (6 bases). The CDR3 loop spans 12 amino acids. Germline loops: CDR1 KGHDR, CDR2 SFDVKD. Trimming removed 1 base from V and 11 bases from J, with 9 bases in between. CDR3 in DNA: TGTGCCACCAGTGATTTACTAGCAGAGCAGTATTTT. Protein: CATSDLLAEQYF.

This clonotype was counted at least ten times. The CDR3 DNA is TGTGCCAGCGGATCACGGGGGGGCTTTGAAAAACTGTTTTTT. Protein: CASGSRGGFEKLFF. J is TRBJ1-4 and V is TRBV7-2, with D perhaps matching TRBD1 (6 bases). The CDR3 runs to 14 residues. The V gene's germline CDR1 is SGHTA and CDR2 FQGNSA. The V gene lost 8 bases and the J gene lost 7 bases, with 17 bases spanning the gap.

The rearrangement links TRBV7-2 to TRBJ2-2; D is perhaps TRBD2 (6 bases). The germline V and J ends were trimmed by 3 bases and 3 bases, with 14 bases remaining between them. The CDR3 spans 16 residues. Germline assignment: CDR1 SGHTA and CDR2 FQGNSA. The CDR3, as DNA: TGTGCCAGCAGCTTTTCTTGGGACTTATACACCGGGGAGCTGTTTTTT. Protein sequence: CASSFSWDLYTGELFF. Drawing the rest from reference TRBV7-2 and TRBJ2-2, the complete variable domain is GAGVSQSPSNKVTEKGKDVELRCDPISGHTALYWYRQSLGQGLEFLIYFQGNSAPDKSGLPSDRFSAERTGGSVSTLTIQRTQQEDSAVYLCASSFSWDLYTGELFFGEGSRLTVL.

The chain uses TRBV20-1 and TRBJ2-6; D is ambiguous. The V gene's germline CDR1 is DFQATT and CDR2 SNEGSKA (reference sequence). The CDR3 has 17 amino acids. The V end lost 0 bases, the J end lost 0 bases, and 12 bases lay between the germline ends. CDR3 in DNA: TGCAGTGCTAGAGACCACGGGCAGAACTCTGGGGCCAACGTCCTGACTTTC. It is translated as CSARDHGQNSGANVLTF.

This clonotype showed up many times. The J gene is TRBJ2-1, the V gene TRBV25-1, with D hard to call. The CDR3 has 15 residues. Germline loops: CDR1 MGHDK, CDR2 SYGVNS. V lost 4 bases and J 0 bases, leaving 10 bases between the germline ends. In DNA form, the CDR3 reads TGTGCCAGCAGTGCCAGAGCAAGCTCCTACAATGAGCAGTTCTTC. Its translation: CASSARASSYNEQFF.

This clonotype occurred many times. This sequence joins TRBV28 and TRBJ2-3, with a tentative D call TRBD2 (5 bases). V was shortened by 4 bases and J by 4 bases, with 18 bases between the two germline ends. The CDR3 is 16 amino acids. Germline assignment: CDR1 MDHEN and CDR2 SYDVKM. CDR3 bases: TGTGCCAGCAGTTCCAGGAGCTCACCGAGGGCAGATACGCAGTATTTT. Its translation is CASSSRSSPRADTQYF. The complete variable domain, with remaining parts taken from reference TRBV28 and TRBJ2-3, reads DVKVTQSSRYLVKRTGEKVFLECVQDMDHENMFWYRQDPGLGLRLIYFSYDVKMKEKGDIPEGYSVSREKKERFSLILESASTNQTSMYLCASSSRSSPRADTQYFGPGTRLTVL.

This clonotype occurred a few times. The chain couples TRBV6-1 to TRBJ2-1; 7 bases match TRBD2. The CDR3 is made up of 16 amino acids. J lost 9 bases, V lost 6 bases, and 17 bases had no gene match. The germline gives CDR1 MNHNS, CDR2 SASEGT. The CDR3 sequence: CASSPQRGGRGGEQFF. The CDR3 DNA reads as TGTGCCAGCAGCCCTCAACGGGGCGGGAGAGGCGGTGAGCAGTTCTTC.